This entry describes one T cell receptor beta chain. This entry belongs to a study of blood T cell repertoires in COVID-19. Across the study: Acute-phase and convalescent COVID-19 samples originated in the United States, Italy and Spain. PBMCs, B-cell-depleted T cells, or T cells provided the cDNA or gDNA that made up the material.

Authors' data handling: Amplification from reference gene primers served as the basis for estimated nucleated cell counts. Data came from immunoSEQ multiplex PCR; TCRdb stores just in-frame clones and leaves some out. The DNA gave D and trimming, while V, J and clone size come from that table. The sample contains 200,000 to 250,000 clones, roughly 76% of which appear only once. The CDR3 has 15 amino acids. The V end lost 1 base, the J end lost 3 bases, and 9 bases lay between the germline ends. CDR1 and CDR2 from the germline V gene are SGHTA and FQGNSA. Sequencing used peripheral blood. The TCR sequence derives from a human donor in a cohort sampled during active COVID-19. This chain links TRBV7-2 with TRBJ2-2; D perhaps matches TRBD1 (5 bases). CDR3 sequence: CASSLGPRDTGELFF. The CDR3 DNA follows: TGTGCCAGCAGCTTAGGTCCCAGGGACACCGGGGAGCTGTTTTTT. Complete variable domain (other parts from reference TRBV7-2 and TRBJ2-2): GAGVSQSPSNKVTEKGKDVELRCDPISGHTALYWYRQSLGQGLEFLIYFQGNSAPDKSGLPSDRFSAERTGGSVSTLTIQRTQQEDSAVYLCASSLGPRDTGELFFGEGSRLTVL.